The 10 T cell receptor beta chains below all came from one sample that was sequenced in a study of blood T cell repertoires in COVID-19. Clones were sequenced by immunoSEQ multiplex PCR, and TCRdb holds only the in-frame ones, with some missing. The sample contains more than 150,000 clones, 80% to 90% of which appear only once. Sequenced sample: peripheral blood. Receptors were obtained from a man in his 70s with active or convalescent COVID-19.

The chain joins TRBV5-1 to TRBJ1-6; TRBD1 aligns across 8 bases. V lost 2 bases to trimming and J lost 15 bases; unmatched junction nucleotides: 13. CDR1 is SGHRS, CDR2 YFSETQ, per germline. The CDR3 runs to 15 residues. The CDR3 DNA reads as TGCGCCAGCAGCTTTTCCCCGGGACAGGTCTCTGTCCTCCACTTT. The encoded protein is CASSFSPGQVSVLHF.

The chain combines TRBV11-2 with TRBJ1-6; D is possibly TRBD1 (5 bases). CDR3 length equals 12 residues. V shed 4 bases and J shed 11 bases, with 9 bases lying between them. Germline assignment: CDR1 SGHAT and CDR2 FQNNGV. CDR3 amino acids: CASSWGEAPLHF. For the CDR3, the DNA is TGTGCCAGCAGCTGGGGGGAGGCACCCCTCCACTTT.

The rearrangement joins TRBV4-3 to TRBJ1-2; perhaps TRBD1 as D (5 bases). The CDR3 is made up of 14 amino acids. Germline-derived CDR1 and CDR2 are LGHNA and YSLEER. V was trimmed by 4 bases and J by 7 bases, leaving 16 bases between them. CDR3 protein: CASSPPAGQGGYTF. The CDR3 nucleotides are TGCGCCAGCAGCCCCCCGGCAGGGCAGGGTGGCTACACCTTC.

The V gene is TRBV11-2, the J gene TRBJ1-6; 7 nucleotides match TRBD1. V dropped 6 bases and J dropped 12; count of bases not matched to a gene: 17. The V gene's germline CDR1 is SGHAT and CDR2 FQNNGV. The CDR3 has 16 amino acids. CDR3 sequence: CASRHSSGQPPIPLHF. The CDR3 DNA is TGTGCCAGCAGGCACTCCTCGGGACAGCCCCCGATACCCCTCCACTTT.

This chain connects TRBV19 to TRBJ2-3, with 10 positions matching TRBD1. V was clipped by 5 bases and J by 2 bases; unmatched bases: 4. Germline lookup yields CDR1 LNHDA and CDR2 SQIVND (reference sequence). This CDR3 has 15 amino acids. CDR3 in amino acids: CASSAGQGLTDTQYF. In nucleotides, the CDR3 is TGTGCCAGTAGTGCGGGACAGGGGCTCACAGATACGCAGTATTTT.

This CDR3 reads CASSLVAVGQGFNSPLHF. CDR3 bases: TGTGCCAGCAGCTTGGTAGCCGTAGGGCAGGGTTTCAATTCACCCCTCCACTTT. The chain joins TRBV5-4 to TRBJ1-6; D is perhaps TRBD1 (5 bases). Germline V gene lookup returns CDR1 SGHNT and CDR2 YYREEE (reference sequence). The CDR3 length is 18 residues. V shed 0 bases and J shed 7 bases, with 20 bases lying between them.

This chain connects TRBV3-1 (or the pseudogene TRBV3-2) to TRBJ1-1; D possibly corresponds to TRBD1 (6 bases). V was shortened by 1 base and J by 5 bases, with 11 bases between the two germline ends. CDR3 length: 14 amino acids. In germline, CDR1 is LGHDT, CDR2 YNNKEL (reference sequence). The CDR3: CASSQVDRRTEAFF. The CDR3 nucleotides read TGTGCCAGCAGCCAAGTAGACAGGAGGACTGAAGCTTTCTTT.

V is TRBV27 and J is TRBJ1-1; D not certain. The germline V gene encodes CDR1 MNHEY and CDR2 SMNVEV (reference sequence). This CDR3 comprises 12 residues. Trimming left V 5 bases short and J 4 bases short, with 8 bases between. The DNA for the CDR3 is TGTGCCAGCAGTGGTGGGAGCACTGAAGCTTTCTTT. Protein: CASSGGSTEAFF.

The gene calls are TRBV2 and TRBJ1-5, with 8 positions matching TRBD1. CDR1 SNHLY and CDR2 FYNNEI come from the germline V gene. The CDR3 consists of 15 residues. Trimming removed 7 bases from V and 5 bases from J; junction bases left unmatched: 10. This CDR3 reads CASNLGQGGHQPQHF. CDR3 nucleotides: TGTGCCAGCAACCTCGGACAGGGAGGCCATCAGCCCCAGCATTTT.

V gene TRBV19 combines with J gene TRBJ1-6; D is uncertain. This CDR3 has 15 amino acids. Germline-derived CDR1 and CDR2 are LNHDA and SQIVND (reference sequence). V gave up 3 bases and J gave up 8 bases, with 14 bases separating them. CDR3 in DNA: TGTGCCAGTAGTATGGGAGGGATGGGAGATTCACCCCTCCACTTT. It specifies CASSMGGMGDSPLHF.